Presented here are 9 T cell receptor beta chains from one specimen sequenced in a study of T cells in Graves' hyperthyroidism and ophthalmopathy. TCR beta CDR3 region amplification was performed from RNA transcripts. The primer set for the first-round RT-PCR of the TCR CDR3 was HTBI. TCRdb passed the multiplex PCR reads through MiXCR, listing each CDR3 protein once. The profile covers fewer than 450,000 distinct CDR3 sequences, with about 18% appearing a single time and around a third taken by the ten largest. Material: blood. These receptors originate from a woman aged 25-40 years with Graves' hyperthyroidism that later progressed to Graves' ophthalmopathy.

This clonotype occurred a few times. CDR3 sequence (DNA): TGCGCCAGCAGCTTGTCCGCGGGGGGAGGTAACTACAATGAGCAGTTCTTC. Its translation: CASSLSAGGGNYNEQFF. The chain joins TRBV5-1 to TRBJ2-1; 8 nucleotides agree with TRBD2. In germline, CDR1 is SGHRS, CDR2 YFSETQ. This CDR3 is 17 amino acids long. V shed 1 base and J 3 bases; nucleotides not matched to a gene: 9.

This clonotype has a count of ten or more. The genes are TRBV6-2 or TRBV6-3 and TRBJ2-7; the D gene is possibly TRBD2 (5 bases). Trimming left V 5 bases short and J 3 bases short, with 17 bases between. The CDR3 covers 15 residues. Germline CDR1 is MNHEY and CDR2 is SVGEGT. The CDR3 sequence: CASSTPRERGYEQYF. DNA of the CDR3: TGTGCCAGCAGTACGCCTCGGGAACGCGGCTACGAGCAGTACTTC.

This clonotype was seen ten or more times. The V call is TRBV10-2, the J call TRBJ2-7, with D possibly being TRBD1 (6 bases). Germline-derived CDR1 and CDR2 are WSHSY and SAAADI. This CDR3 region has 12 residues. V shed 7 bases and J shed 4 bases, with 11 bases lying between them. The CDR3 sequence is CASTSQGYEQYF. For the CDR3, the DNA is TGCGCCAGCACCAGCCAGGGGTACGAGCAGTACTTC.

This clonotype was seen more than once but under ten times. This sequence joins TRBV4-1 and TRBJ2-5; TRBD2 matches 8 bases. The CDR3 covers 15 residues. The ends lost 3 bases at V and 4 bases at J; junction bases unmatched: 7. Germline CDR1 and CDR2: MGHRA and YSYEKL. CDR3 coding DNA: TGCGCCAGCAGCCAGCTGGGACTAGGAGGAGAGACCCAGTACTTC. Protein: CASSQLGLGGETQYF.

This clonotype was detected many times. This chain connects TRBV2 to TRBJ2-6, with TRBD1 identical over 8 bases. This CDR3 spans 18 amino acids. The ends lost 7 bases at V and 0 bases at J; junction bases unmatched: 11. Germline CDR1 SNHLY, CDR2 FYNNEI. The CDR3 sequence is CASTRPGQANSGANVLTF. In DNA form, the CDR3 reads TGTGCCAGCACTCGACCGGGACAGGCAAACTCTGGGGCCAACGTCCTGACTTTC.

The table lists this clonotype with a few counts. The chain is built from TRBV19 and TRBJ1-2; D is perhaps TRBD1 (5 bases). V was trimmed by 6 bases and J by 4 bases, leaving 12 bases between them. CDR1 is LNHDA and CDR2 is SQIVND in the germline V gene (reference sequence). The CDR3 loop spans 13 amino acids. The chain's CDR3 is CASSPGTGYGYTF. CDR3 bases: TGTGCCAGTAGCCCGGGGACCGGCTATGGCTACACCTTC. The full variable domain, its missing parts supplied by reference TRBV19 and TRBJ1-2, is DGGITQSPKYLFRKEGQNVTLSCEQNLNHDAMYWYRQDPGQGLRLIYYSQIVNDFQKGDIAEGYSVSREKKESFPLTVTSAQKNPTAFYLCASSPGTGYGYTFGSGTRLTVV.

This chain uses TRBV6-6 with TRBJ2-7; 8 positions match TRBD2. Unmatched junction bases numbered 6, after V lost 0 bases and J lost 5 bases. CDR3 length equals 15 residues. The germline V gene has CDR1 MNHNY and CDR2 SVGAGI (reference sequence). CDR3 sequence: CASSYSSSGWDEQYF. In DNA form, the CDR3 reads TGTGCCAGCAGTTACTCATCTAGCGGGTGGGACGAGCAGTACTTC.

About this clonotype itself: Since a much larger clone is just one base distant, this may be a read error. The CDR3 bases are TGCAGCGCGTATATTATCGGGGAGCTGTTTTTT. Protein sequence: CSAYIIGELFF. The genes are TRBV29-1 and TRBJ2-2, with unresolved D. Germline assignment: CDR1 SQVTM and CDR2 ANQGSEA. This CDR3 is built from 11 residues. With 7 bases removed from V and 7 bases from J, the gap between germline ends came to 10 bases.

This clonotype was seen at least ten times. CDR3 residues: CASSFLPRDREARTEAFF. In nucleotides, the CDR3 is TGTGCCAGCAGCTTCCTCCCCCGGGACAGGGAGGCGAGAACTGAAGCTTTCTTT. The chain carries TRBV7-9 and TRBJ1-1, with 9 bases lining up with TRBD1. V lost 3 bases to trimming and J lost 5 bases; unmatched junction nucleotides: 16. Germline V gene sequence: CDR1 SEHNR, CDR2 FQNEAQ (reference sequence). The CDR3 has 18 residues.